This T cell receptor (beta chain) was found in a study of patients and donors after allogeneic stem cell transplantation. This CDR3 has 15 residues. With 7 bases removed from V and 3 bases from J, the gap between germline ends came to 17 bases. The V gene's germline CDR1 is SGHTA and CDR2 FQGNSA. Only a few counts were recorded for this clonotype. TCRdb fed the RT-PCR reads into MiXCR, producing one record per CDR3 protein. The table records about a million distinct CDR3 sequences, roughly 17% of them present only once. The chain is built from TRBV7-2 and TRBJ2-3; a possible D gene is TRBD1 (5 bases). The clonotype was recovered from a human donor who was either an allogeneic HSCT recipient or a stem cell or donor lymphocyte infusion donor (not recorded which). It is not recorded whose cells these are; they may come from a transplant donor. Input material: blood, either unsorted or a sorted T cell fraction (not recorded which). The CDR3 region has the DNA TGTGCCAGCACCATAGGGGCCCAGGGTACAGATACGCAGTATTTT. It encodes CASTIGAQGTDTQYF.